Each of the 25 T cell receptor beta chains below was sequenced from the same sample in a study of T cells after yellow fever vaccination. MiXCR was run by TCRdb on the 5' RACE reads, yielding one entry per CDR3 protein. The sample comprises 300,000 to 400,000 distinct CDR3 sequences, approximately 8% of which are singletons, and around 17% rests with the top ten. The starting material was PBMCs, obtained about 41 days after the first yellow fever vaccination. These receptors came from a man younger than 30 who received the YFV17D yellow fever vaccine.

In this sample, this clonotype turned up a few times. The V gene is TRBV7-2, the J gene TRBJ2-3; tentatively, D is TRBD2 (5 bases). This CDR3 contains 13 residues. CDR1 and CDR2 from the germline V gene are SGHTA and FQGNSA. Trimming shortened V by 3 bases and J by 5 bases, and 9 bases separated the two germline ends. CDR3 sequence (DNA): TGTGCCAGCAGCTTCCGGACTGGAGATACGCAGTATTTT. This gives the protein CASSFRTGDTQYF.

This clonotype has a handful of counts. The chain has TRBV5-8 and TRBJ1-1, with D unresolved. CDR1 and CDR2 from the germline V gene are SGHTS and YDEGEE. The ends were cut back, 5 bases at V and 5 bases at J, with 16 bases in the middle. CDR3 length: 14 amino acids. The CDR3 spells CASRSPGRRTEAFF. CDR3 DNA sequence: TGTGCCAGCAGGTCCCCCGGGCGTCGGACTGAAGCTTTCTTT.

This clonotype was detected a few times. The V gene is TRBV7-3, the J gene TRBJ2-3; D remains unclear. The CDR3 covers 16 residues. From germline, CDR1 is SGHTA and CDR2 FQGTGA. The V end was cut by 1 base, the J end by 0 bases, with 11 bases between. This CDR3 is CASSLMGTRSTDTQYF. CDR3 in DNA: TGTGCCAGCAGCTTAATGGGCACCCGTAGCACAGATACGCAGTATTTT.

This clonotype was seen a handful of times. The chain links TRBV9 to TRBJ2-5; 8 bases line up with TRBD2. The germline gives CDR1 SGDLS, CDR2 YYNGEE. Trimming took 3 bases from V and 2 from J; bases not matched to a gene: 0. The CDR3 extends over 13 amino acids. CDR3 protein: CASSASGQETQYF. The CDR3 bases are TGTGCCAGCAGCGCTAGCGGGCAAGAGACCCAGTACTTC.

This clonotype was found a few times. The chain links TRBV28 to TRBJ2-7; no firm D call. The CDR3 runs to 12 residues. Germline lookup yields CDR1 MDHEN and CDR2 SYDVKM. The V and J ends lost 3 bases and 6 bases respectively, with 9 bases between them. The CDR3 nucleotides read TGTGCCAGCAGTTTCAGAGGAGCCGAGCAGTACGTC. It specifies CASSFRGAEQYV.

The chain couples TRBV5-1 to TRBJ1-1; D unclear. The length of the CDR3 is 13 residues. Germline V gene sequence: CDR1 SGHRS, CDR2 YFSETQ. The V end lost 0 bases, the J end lost 7 bases, and 10 bases lay between the germline ends. The CDR3 sequence is CASSLVPSVEAFF. CDR3 nucleotide sequence: TGCGCCAGCAGCTTGGTACCCTCCGTTGAAGCTTTCTTT.

The V gene is TRBV19, the J gene TRBJ2-4, with D perhaps matching TRBD2 (6 bases). This CDR3 has 14 amino acids. CDR1 LNHDA and CDR2 SQIVND come from the germline V gene (reference sequence). V gave up 6 bases and J gave up 9 bases, with 18 bases separating them. CDR3 in amino acids: CASSPGGVVSIQYF. CDR3 coding DNA: TGTGCCAGTAGCCCCGGCGGGGTCGTGAGCATTCAGTACTTC.

CDR3 sequence (DNA): TGTGCCAGCAGCCACACACCAGCCTATGGCTACACCTTC. Translation gives CASSHTPAYGYTF. V usage is TRBV6-6 and J usage is TRBJ1-2; no definite D call. The CDR3 runs 13 residues. Trimming left V 6 bases short and J 4 bases short, with 12 bases between. CDR1 and CDR2 from the germline V gene are MNHNY and SVGAGI (reference sequence).

This clonotype showed up just a few times. V is TRBV6-2 or TRBV6-3 and J is TRBJ2-5; 11 nucleotides align to TRBD1. Germline CDR1 and CDR2: MNHEY and SVGEGT. This CDR3 is built from 15 residues. With 6 bases clipped from V and 5 bases from J, the junction kept 8 bases outside the gene matches. CDR3 sequence: CASSLRGQGAETQYF. The CDR3 nucleotides read TGTGCCAGCAGCTTGCGAGGACAGGGGGCCGAGACCCAGTACTTC.

In DNA form, the CDR3 reads TGTGCCAGCAGCGCCCCTCGGGGGCAGGGGAGCTATGGCTACACCTTC. Translating it yields CASSAPRGQGSYGYTF. The rearrangement uses TRBV2 and TRBJ1-2; perhaps TRBD1 as D (6 bases). The germline CDR1 and CDR2 sequences are SNHLY and FYNNEI. This CDR3 has 16 residues. V was cut by 6 bases and J by 4 bases, with 21 bases left in between.

This rearrangement joins TRBV20-1 to TRBJ1-6; a weak D match, TRBD1 (5 bases). V lost 1 base to trimming and J lost 8 bases, with 12 bases between them. The CDR3 runs 14 residues. Germline lookup yields CDR1 DFQATT and CDR2 SNEGSKA (reference sequence). The DNA for the CDR3 is TGCAGTGCTAGAGGGAGGACGGGGCATTCACCCCTCCACTTT. This translates into CSARGRTGHSPLHF.

This clonotype has just a few counts. The chain recombines TRBV11-2 with TRBJ2-1; possibly TRBD1 for D (5 bases). The CDR3 consists of 13 residues. Trimming cost V 4 bases and J 10 bases, with 14 bases left between them. Germline CDR1 SGHAT, CDR2 FQNNGV. The CDR3 bases are TGTGCCAGCAGCTATGGGCAGGGCAGGGAGCAGTTCTTC. Protein: CASSYGQGREQFF.

In its sample, this clonotype was seen many times. The chain links TRBV12-3 or TRBV12-4 to TRBJ2-7; unclear D gene. The CDR3 has 12 amino acids. Trimming cost V 3 bases and J 4 bases, with 7 bases left between them. For the CDR3, the DNA is TGTGCCAGCAGTTTTCGCGAATACGAGCAGTACTTC. Its translation: CASSFREYEQYF.

This clonotype was detected a few times. This chain connects TRBV14 to TRBJ1-1, with D perhaps TRBD1 (6 bases). This CDR3 comprises 13 residues. Germline V gene data show CDR1 as SGHDN and CDR2 as FVKESK. The V end lost 4 bases, the J end lost 4 bases, and 10 bases lay between the germline ends. CDR3 nucleotide sequence: TGTGCCAGCAGCCGAGGGACATTCACTGAAGCTTTCTTT. It codes for CASSRGTFTEAFF.

V is TRBV6-2 or TRBV6-3 and J is TRBJ2-7; D possibly corresponds to TRBD1 (5 bases). The ends were cut back, 6 bases at V and 0 bases at J, with 15 bases in the middle. Per germline, CDR1 MNHEY and CDR2 SVGEGT. The CDR3 is made up of 15 amino acids. CDR3 DNA: TGTGCCAGCAGGCCCACAGGCTCGGGCTCCTACGAGCAGTACTTC. It codes for CASRPTGSGSYEQYF.

This clonotype was detected a few times. The chain is built from TRBV9 and TRBJ2-1; possibly TRBD2 for D (5 bases). The CDR3 totals 13 residues. V lost 2 bases, J lost 9 bases, and 12 bases lay in between. The germline V gene encodes CDR1 SGDLS and CDR2 YYNGEE. CDR3 amino acids: CASSVTTSSEQFF. As DNA, the CDR3 is TGTGCCAGCAGCGTGACTACTAGTTCTGAGCAGTTCTTC.

In this sample, this clonotype turned up many times. DNA for the CDR3: TGCGCCAGCTTTTCCGGGACAGGGTACACCGGGGAGCTGTTTTTT. It codes for CASFSGTGYTGELFF. The chain couples TRBV5-1 to TRBJ2-2, with TRBD1 matching over 9 bases. This CDR3 spans 15 amino acids. Germline lookup yields CDR1 SGHRS and CDR2 YFSETQ. The V segment lost 7 bases and the J segment 3 bases; nucleotides outside the gene matches: 7.

This clonotype came up a few times. V gene TRBV10-3 combines with J gene TRBJ2-5, with 10 bases that match TRBD1. The CDR3 is 15 residues long. In germline, CDR1 is ENHRY, CDR2 SYGVKD. The J segment lost 2 bases and the V segment lost 6 bases, leaving 6 bases of the junction unmatched. CDR3 sequence (DNA): TGTGCCATCAGGGGTGGACAGGGGGGACAAGAGACCCAGTACTTC. Translating gives CAIRGGQGGQETQYF.

This clonotype was seen a few times. V and J are TRBV20-1 and TRBJ1-5; perhaps TRBD1 as D (6 bases). The CDR3 is made up of 13 amino acids. Trimming cost V 5 bases and J 1 base, with 9 bases left between them. Germline V lookup: CDR1 DFQATT, CDR2 SNEGSKA (reference sequence). The CDR3 DNA reads TGCAGTGCTCTAGGGGGAAGCAATCAGCCCCAGCATTTT. Its protein is CSALGGSNQPQHF.

This chain uses TRBV10-3 with TRBJ2-3; unclear D gene. V was clipped by 3 bases and J by 3 bases, with 7 bases between them. This CDR3 contains 13 residues. The germline CDR1 and CDR2 sequences are ENHRY and SYGVKD. The CDR3 loop reads CAISEVGTDTQYF. CDR3 nucleotides: TGTGCCATCAGTGAAGTAGGAACAGATACGCAGTATTTT.

A few counts support this clonotype. V is TRBV5-1 and J is TRBJ2-7; no clear D gene. V was shortened by 5 bases and J by 7 bases, with 16 bases between the two germline ends. Per germline, CDR1 SGHRS and CDR2 YFSETQ. This CDR3 contains 13 residues. CDR3 nucleotides: TGCGCCAGCAGACCGTCGGGCGCTACTGAGCAGTACTTC. Protein sequence: CASRPSGATEQYF.

On this clonotype itself: A read error is possible here, since a much larger clone lies one base away. This chain connects TRBV5-4 to TRBJ2-3; D ambiguous. Germline V lookup: CDR1 SGHNT, CDR2 YYREEE (reference sequence). This CDR3 contains 12 residues. The germline V and J ends were trimmed by 2 bases and 5 bases, with 6 bases remaining between them. The CDR3 loop reads CASSFSVDTQYF. The CDR3, as DNA: TGTGCCAGCAGCTTTTCGGTAGATACGCAGTATTTT.

The sample holds a few counts of this clonotype. V gene TRBV23-1 combines with J gene TRBJ2-7, with TRBD2 as a possible D gene (5 bases). TRBV23-1 carries the ORF label, with uncertain function. The V end lost 0 bases, the J end lost 7 bases, and 16 bases lay between the germline ends. This CDR3 spans 15 amino acids. The CDR3 nucleotides read TGCGCCAGCAGTCAATCGAACCAGACCGGCGGGGAGCAGTACGTC. This sequence encodes CASSQSNQTGGEQYV.

In this sample, this clonotype turned up a few times. The gene calls are TRBV7-2 and TRBJ2-2, with TRBD1 as a possible D gene (6 bases). V was clipped by 5 bases and J by 6 bases, with 19 bases between them. The CDR3 consists of 16 residues. Germline values: CDR1 SGHTA, CDR2 FQGNSA. The CDR3 nucleotides read TGTGCCAGCAGCCCCGGCCTAACAACAGGGCCCGGGGAGCTGTTTTTT. It encodes CASSPGLTTGPGELFF.

J is TRBJ1-4 and V is TRBV12-3 or TRBV12-4; 12 nucleotides match TRBD1. Unmatched junction bases numbered 5, after V lost 1 base and J lost 5 bases. CDR3 size: 17 residues. Written as DNA, the CDR3 is TGTGCCAGCAGTTTAGTGGGACAGGGGGCAGAAAATGAAAAACTGTTTTTT. Its protein is CASSLVGQGAENEKLFF.